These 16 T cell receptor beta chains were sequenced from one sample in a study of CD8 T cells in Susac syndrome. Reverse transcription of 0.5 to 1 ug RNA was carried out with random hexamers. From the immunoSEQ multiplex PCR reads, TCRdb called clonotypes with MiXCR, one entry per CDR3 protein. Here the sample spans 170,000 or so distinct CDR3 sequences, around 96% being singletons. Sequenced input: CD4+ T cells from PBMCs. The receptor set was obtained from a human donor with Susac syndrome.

The CDR3 is CASTTSRLFRGEKLFF. The CDR3 DNA is TGTGCCAGCACCACGAGTCGACTTTTCCGGGGTGAAAAACTGTTTTTT. V is TRBV6-2 or TRBV6-3 and J is TRBJ1-4; D gene uncertain. CDR1 is MNHEY and CDR2 is SVGEGT in the germline V gene. The CDR3 totals 16 residues. V shed 7 bases and J shed 7 bases, with 22 bases lying between them.

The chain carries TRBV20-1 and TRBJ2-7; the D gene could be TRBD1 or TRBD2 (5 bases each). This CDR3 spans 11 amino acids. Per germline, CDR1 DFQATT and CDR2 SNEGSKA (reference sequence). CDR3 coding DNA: TGCAGCCGCCAGGGAGTCGACGAGCAGTACTTC. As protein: CSRQGVDEQYF.

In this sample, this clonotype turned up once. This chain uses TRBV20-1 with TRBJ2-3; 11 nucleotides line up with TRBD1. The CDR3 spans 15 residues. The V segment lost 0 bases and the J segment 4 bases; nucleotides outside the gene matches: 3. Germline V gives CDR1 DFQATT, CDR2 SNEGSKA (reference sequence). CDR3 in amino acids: CSARDGGQGADTQYF. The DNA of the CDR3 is TGCAGTGCTAGAGATGGGGGACAGGGGGCAGATACGCAGTATTTT.

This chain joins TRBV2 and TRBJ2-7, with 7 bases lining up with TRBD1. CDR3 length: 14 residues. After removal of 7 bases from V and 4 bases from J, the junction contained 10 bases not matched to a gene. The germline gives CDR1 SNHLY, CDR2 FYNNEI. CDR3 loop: CASTPTGQQYEQYF. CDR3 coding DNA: TGTGCCAGCACCCCCACGGGACAGCAGTACGAGCAGTACTTC.

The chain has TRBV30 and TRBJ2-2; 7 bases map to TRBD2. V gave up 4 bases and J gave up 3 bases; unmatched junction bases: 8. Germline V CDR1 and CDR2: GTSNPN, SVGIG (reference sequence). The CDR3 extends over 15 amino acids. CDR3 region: CAWNGGRRYTGELFF. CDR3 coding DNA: TGTGCCTGGAACGGCGGGAGACGTTACACCGGGGAGCTGTTTTTT.

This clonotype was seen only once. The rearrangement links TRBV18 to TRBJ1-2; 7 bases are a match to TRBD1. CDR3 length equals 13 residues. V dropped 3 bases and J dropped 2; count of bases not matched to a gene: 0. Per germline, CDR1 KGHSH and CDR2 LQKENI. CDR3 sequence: CASSPTGNYGYTF. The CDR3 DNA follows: TGTGCCAGCTCACCGACAGGGAACTATGGCTACACCTTC.

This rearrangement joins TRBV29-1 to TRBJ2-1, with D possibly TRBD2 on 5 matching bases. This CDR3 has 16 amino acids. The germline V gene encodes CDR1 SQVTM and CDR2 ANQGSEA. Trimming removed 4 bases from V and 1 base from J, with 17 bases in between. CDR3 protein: CSVVPLLAASYNEQFF. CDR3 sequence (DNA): TGCAGCGTTGTCCCTCTCCTAGCTGCGTCCTACAATGAGCAGTTCTTC.

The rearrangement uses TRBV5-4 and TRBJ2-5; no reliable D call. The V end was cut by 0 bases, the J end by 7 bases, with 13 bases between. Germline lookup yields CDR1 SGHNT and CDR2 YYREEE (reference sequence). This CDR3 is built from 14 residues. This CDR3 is CASSLGAVWGTQYF. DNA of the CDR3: TGTGCCAGCAGCTTGGGGGCGGTCTGGGGGACCCAGTACTTC. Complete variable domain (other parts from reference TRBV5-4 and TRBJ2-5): ETGVTQSPTHLIKTRGQQVTLRCSSQSGHNTVSWYQQALGQGPQFIFQYYREEENGRGNFPPRFSGLQFPNYSSELNVNALELDDSALYLCASSLGAVWGTQYFGPGTRLLVL.

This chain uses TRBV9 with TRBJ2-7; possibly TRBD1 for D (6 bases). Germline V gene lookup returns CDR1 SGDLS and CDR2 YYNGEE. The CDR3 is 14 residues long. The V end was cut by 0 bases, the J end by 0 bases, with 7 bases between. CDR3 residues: CASSVGTVSYEQYF. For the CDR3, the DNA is TGTGCCAGCAGCGTAGGGACAGTCTCCTACGAGCAGTACTTC.

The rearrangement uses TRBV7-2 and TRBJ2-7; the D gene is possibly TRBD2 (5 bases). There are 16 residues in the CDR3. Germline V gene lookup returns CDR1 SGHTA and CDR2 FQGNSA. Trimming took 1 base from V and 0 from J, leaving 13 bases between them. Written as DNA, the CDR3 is TGTGCCAGCAGCTTAGGGCTAGCTGGGAGCTCCTACGAGCAGTACGTC. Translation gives CASSLGLAGSSYEQYV.

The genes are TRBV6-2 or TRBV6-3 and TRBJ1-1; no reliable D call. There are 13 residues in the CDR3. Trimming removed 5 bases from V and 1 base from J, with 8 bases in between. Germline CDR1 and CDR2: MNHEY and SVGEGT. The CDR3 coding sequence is TGTGCCAGCAGTCGCCCCAGGAACACTGAAGCTTTCTTT. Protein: CASSRPRNTEAFF.

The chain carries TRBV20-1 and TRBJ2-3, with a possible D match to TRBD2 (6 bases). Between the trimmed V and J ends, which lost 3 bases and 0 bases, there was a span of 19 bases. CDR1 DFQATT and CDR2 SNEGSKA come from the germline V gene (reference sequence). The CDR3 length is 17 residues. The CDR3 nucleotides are TGCAGTGCTAGTCCCCCTAGGGCGGGGCCGAGCACAGATACGCAGTATTTT. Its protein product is CSASPPRAGPSTDTQYF.

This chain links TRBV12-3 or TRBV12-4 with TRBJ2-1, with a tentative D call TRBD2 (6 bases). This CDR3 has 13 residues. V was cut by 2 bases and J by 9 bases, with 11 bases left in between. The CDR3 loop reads CASSLHSGVEQFF. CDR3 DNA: TGTGCCAGCAGTTTACATTCGGGGGTTGAGCAGTTCTTC.

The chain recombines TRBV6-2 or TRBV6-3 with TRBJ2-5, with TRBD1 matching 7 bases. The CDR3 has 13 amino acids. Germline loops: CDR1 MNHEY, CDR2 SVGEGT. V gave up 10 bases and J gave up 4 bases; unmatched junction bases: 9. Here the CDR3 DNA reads TGTGCCACTCGACAGGGCGTCCGAGAGACCCAGTACTTC. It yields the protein CATRQGVRETQYF.

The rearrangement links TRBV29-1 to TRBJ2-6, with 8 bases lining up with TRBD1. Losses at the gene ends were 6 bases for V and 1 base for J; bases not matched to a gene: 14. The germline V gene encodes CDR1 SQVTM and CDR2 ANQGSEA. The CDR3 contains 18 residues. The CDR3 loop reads CSVRVRTGKDSGANVLTF. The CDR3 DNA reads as TGCAGCGTACGTGTGAGGACAGGGAAGGATTCTGGGGCCAACGTCCTGACTTTC.

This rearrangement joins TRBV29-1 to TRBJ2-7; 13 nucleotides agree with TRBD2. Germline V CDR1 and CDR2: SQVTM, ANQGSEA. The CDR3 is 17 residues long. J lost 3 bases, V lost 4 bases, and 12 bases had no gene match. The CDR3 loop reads CSVGRGTSGIMGYEQYF. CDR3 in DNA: TGCAGCGTTGGCCGTGGGACTAGCGGGATTATGGGCTACGAGCAGTACTTC.